Presented here are 10 T cell receptor beta chains from one specimen sequenced in a study of cytomegalovirus exposure and HLA in healthy donors. The PCR employed 60 Vbeta primers together with 13 Jbeta primers. Produced via immunoSEQ multiplex PCR; TCRdb's table is partial and in-frame only. The data show roughly 90,000 clones, approximately 78% seen once. The sequencing input was PBMCs. These receptors came from a woman between 35 and 50 years old in good health and CMV-seropositive.

CDR3 in amino acids: CASSLAGTKKNTIYF. CDR3 DNA sequence: TGTGCCAGCAGCCTAGCGGGGACAAAAAAAAACACCATATATTTT. V gene TRBV5-4 combines with J gene TRBJ1-3, with D perhaps matching TRBD1 (6 bases). V shed 4 bases and J shed 6 bases, with 17 bases lying between them. Germline assignment: CDR1 SGHNT and CDR2 YYREEE (reference sequence). The CDR3 has 15 amino acids.

The gene calls are TRBV9 and TRBJ1-3, with D unclear. V dropped 2 bases and J dropped 0 bases, with 6 bases sitting between them. The CDR3 has 14 residues. Germline V gene sequence: CDR1 SGDLS, CDR2 YYNGEE. CDR3 sequence reads: CASSVGSSGNTIYF. CDR3 nucleotide sequence: TGTGCCAGCAGCGTGGGCAGCTCTGGAAACACCATATATTTT.

This clone was recorded once. The chain joins TRBV7-3 to TRBJ2-1; 8 bases are a match to TRBD2. The CDR3 has 15 residues. In germline, CDR1 is SGHTA, CDR2 FQGTGA. With 4 bases clipped from V and 4 bases from J, the junction kept 6 bases outside the gene matches. The CDR3 here is CASSSLAENYNEQFF. The CDR3 DNA sequence: TGTGCCAGCAGCTCACTAGCGGAAAATTACAATGAGCAGTTCTTC.

This clone was seen more than once but under ten times. The chain employs TRBV5-6 and TRBJ2-1, with TRBD2 matching 12 bases. J was trimmed by 7 bases and V by 4 bases; bases with no gene match: 3. Germline-derived CDR1 and CDR2 are SGHDT and YYEEEE. This CDR3 contains 14 residues. The CDR3 loop reads CASSELAGGNEQFF. For the CDR3, the DNA is TGTGCCAGCAGCGAACTAGCGGGAGGTAATGAGCAGTTCTTC. The full variable domain, its missing parts supplied by reference TRBV5-6 and TRBJ2-1, is DAGVTQSPTHLIKTRGQQVTLRCSPKSGHDTVSWYQQALGQGPQFIFQYYEEEERQRGNFPDRFSGHQFPNYSSELNVNALLLGDSALYLCASSELAGGNEQFFGPGTRLTVL.

The chain has TRBV10-3 and TRBJ2-1, with 7 bases matching TRBD2. The ends lost 0 bases at V and 7 bases at J; junction bases unmatched: 15. CDR1 is ENHRY, CDR2 SYGVKD, per germline. The CDR3 runs 18 residues. The CDR3 DNA reads TGTGCCATCAGTGAGTCCGGGATCGCGGGAGCCCCCCGGAATGAGCAGTTCTTC. Its translation is CAISESGIAGAPRNEQFF.

In this sample, this clone turned up once. The chain couples TRBV6-5 to TRBJ2-1; maybe TRBD2 (6 bases). CDR1 and CDR2 (germline): MNHEY, SVGAGI. CDR3 length: 16 amino acids. Trimming pared 4 bases from V and 4 bases from J, leaving 17 bases between. In nucleotides, the CDR3 is TGTGCCAGCAGTTGGTCTCTTGGGACTGTATACAATGAGCAGTTCTTC. It specifies CASSWSLGTVYNEQFF.

The V call is TRBV21-1, the J call TRBJ2-7; the D call in the table, TRBD1, was not verified against the DNA. TRBV21-1 is a known pseudogene. CDR3 length: 15 residues. Written as DNA, the CDR3 is TGTGCCAGCAGCAAAGATAGGAAGGGGGACTACGAGCAGTACTTC. It encodes CASSKDRKGDYEQYF.

As to this clone: The junction and the germline gene differ at one end; a read error may be behind it. The rearrangement uses TRBV7-9 and TRBJ2-2; D might be TRBD2 (6 bases). The CDR3 covers 18 residues. CDR1 and CDR2 from the germline V gene are SEHNR and FQNEAQ (reference sequence). The CDR3 spells CSSNDGGGPQINTGELFF. CDR3 coding DNA: TGTTCCAGCAACGACGGAGGAGGGCCCCAGATAAACACCGGGGAGCTGTTTTTT. The entire variable domain, with the rest obtained from reference TRBV7-9 and TRBJ2-2, is as follows: DTGVSQNPRHKITKRGQNVTFRCDPISEHNRLYWYRQTLGQGPEFLTYFQNEAQLEKSRLLSDRFSAERPKGSFSTLEIQRTEQGDSAMYLCSSNDGGGPQINTGELFFGEGSRLTVL.

The J gene is TRBJ2-1, the V gene TRBV2; D is possibly TRBD2 (5 bases). The CDR3 is 15 residues long. V gave up 3 bases and J gave up 2 bases, with 11 bases separating them. Looked up from germline, CDR1 is SNHLY and CDR2 is FYNNEI. The CDR3 sequence is CASSEGGFTYNEQFF. The CDR3 DNA sequence: TGTGCCAGCAGTGAGGGCGGGTTCACCTACAATGAGCAGTTCTTC.

The V gene is TRBV19, the J gene TRBJ2-2; D gene ambiguous. CDR1 and CDR2 (germline): LNHDA, SQIVND (reference sequence). The ends were cut back, 5 bases at V and 6 bases at J, with 10 bases in the middle. The CDR3 has 13 amino acids. CDR3 in amino acids: CASSLPSPGELFF. The DNA for the CDR3 is TGTGCCAGTAGTCTCCCCAGTCCCGGGGAGCTGTTTTTT.